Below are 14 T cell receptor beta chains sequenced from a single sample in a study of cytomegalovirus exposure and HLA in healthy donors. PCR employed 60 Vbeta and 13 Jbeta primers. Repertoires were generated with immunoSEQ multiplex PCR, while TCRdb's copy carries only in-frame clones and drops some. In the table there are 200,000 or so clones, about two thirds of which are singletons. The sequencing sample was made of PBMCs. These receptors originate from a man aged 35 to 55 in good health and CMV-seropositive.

The CDR3 reads CASSVTGTSGLIEQYF. DNA for the CDR3: TGTGCCAGCAGTGTTACCGGGACTAGCGGATTAATCGAGCAGTACTTC. V usage is TRBV11-1 and J usage is TRBJ2-7; 11 bases fit TRBD2. The CDR3 is made up of 16 amino acids. Germline V gives CDR1 SGHAT, CDR2 FQDESV (reference sequence). The V segment lost 6 bases and the J segment 6 bases; nucleotides outside the gene matches: 13.

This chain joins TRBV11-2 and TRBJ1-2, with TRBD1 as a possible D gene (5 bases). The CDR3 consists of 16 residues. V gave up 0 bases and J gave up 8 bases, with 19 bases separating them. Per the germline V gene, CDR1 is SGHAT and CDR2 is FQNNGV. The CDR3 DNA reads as TGTGCCAGCAGCTTAGACACCGGGGGTTGGTTAGCGGGCTACACCTTC. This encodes CASSLDTGGWLAGYTF.

CDR3: CASSPRGGRDTQYF. The CDR3 DNA reads TGCGCCAGCAGCCCGAGGGGGGGTCGCGATACGCAGTATTTT. The chain carries TRBV4-1 and TRBJ2-3, with TRBD2 as a possible D gene (7 bases). V was pared by 4 bases and J by 6 bases, with 14 bases between. The CDR3 is made up of 14 amino acids. Germline V gives CDR1 MGHRA, CDR2 YSYEKL.

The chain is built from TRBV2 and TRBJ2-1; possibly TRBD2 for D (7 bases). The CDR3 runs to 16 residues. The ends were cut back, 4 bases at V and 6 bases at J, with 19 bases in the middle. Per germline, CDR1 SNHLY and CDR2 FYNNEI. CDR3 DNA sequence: TGTGCCAGCAGTGTATATGGCGGGGGCGTGGTCAATGAGCAGTTCTTC. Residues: CASSVYGGGVVNEQFF.

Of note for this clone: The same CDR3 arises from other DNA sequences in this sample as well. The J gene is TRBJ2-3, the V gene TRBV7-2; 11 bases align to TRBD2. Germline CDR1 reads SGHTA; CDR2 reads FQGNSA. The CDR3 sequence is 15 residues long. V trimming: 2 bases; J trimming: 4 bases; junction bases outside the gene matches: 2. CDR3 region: CASSLLAGGPDTQYF. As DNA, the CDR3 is TGTGCCAGCAGCTTATTAGCGGGGGGGCCAGATACGCAGTATTTT.

Here the CDR3 DNA reads TGTGCCAGCGCACCAGCGGGGGGGCTCGAGACCCAGTACTTC. It specifies CASAPAGGLETQYF. V gene TRBV25-1 combines with J gene TRBJ2-5, with 10 bases aligning to TRBD2. Germline V gene data show CDR1 as MGHDK and CDR2 as SYGVNS. With V trimmed by 8 bases and J by 5 bases, 8 bases remained unmatched. The CDR3 covers 14 residues.

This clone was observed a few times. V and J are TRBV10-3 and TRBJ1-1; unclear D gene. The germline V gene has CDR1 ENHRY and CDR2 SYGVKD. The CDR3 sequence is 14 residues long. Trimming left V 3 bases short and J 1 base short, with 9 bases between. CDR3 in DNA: TGTGCCATCAGTGAACAGACATCGAACACTGAAGCTTTCTTT. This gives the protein CAISEQTSNTEAFF.

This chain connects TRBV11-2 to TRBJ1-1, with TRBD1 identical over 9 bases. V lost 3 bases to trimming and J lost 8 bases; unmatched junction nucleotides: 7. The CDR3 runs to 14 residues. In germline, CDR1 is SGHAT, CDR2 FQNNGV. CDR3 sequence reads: CASSLNAGQGEAFF. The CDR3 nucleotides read TGTGCCAGCAGCTTGAACGCGGGACAGGGCGAAGCTTTCTTT.

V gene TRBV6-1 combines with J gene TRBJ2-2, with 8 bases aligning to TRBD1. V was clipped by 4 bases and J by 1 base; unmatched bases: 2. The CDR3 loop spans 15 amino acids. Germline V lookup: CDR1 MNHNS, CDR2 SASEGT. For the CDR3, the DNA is TGTGCCAGCAGTGCAACAGGGGGGAACACCGGGGAGCTGTTTTTT. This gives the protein CASSATGGNTGELFF.

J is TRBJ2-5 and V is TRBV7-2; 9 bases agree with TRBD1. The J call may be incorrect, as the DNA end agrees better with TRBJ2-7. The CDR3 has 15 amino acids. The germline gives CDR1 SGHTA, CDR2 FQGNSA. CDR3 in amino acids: CASSFGDRVTYEQYF. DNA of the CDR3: TGTGCCAGCAGCTTTGGGGACAGGGTCACCTACGAGCAGTACTTC.

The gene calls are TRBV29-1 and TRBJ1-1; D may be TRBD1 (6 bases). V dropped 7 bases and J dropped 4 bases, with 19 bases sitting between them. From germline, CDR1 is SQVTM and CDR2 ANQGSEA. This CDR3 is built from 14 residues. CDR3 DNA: TGCAGCGCCGCCTTCGGGACACCAATCACTGAAGCTTTCTTT. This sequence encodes CSAAFGTPITEAFF.

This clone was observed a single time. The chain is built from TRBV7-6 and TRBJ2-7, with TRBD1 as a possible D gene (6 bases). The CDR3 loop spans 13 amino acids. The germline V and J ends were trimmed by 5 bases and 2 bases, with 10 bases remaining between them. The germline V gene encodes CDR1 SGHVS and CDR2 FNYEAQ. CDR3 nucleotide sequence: TGTGCCAGCAGCGTGACAGGTCCCTACGAGCAGTACTTC. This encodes CASSVTGPYEQYF.

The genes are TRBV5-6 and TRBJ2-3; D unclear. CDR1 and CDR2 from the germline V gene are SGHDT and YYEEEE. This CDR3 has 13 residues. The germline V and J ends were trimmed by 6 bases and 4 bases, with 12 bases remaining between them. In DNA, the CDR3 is TGTGCCAGCAAAGTGGCCGGAGCAGATACGCAGTATTTT. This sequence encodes CASKVAGADTQYF.

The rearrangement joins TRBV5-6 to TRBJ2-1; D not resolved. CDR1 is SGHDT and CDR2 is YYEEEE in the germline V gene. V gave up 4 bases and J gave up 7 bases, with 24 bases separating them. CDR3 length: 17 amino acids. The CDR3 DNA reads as TGTGCCAGCAGCCCATTACGGGTGCCTCACTCAATGAATGAGCAGTTCTTC. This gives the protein CASSPLRVPHSMNEQFF.